The 32 T cell receptor beta chains given below trace back to one sample, sequenced in a study of graft-versus-host responses after intestinal transplantation. These receptors have no identified antigens. Repertoires were generated with immunoSEQ multiplex PCR, while TCRdb's copy carries only in-frame clones and drops some. The sample lists 85,000 to 100,000 clones, 85% to 95% occurring once. Sequences were derived from unstimulated CD8+ T cells sorted from spleen or lymph node cells, sampled before transplant. Receptors originate from a human donor who was the organ donor for an intestinal transplant.

The chain couples TRBV5-1 to TRBJ1-2; D is uncertain. Germline CDR1 is SGHRS and CDR2 is YFSETQ. The CDR3 has 14 amino acids. V lost 0 bases and J lost 4, with 10 bases in between. In DNA, the CDR3 is TGCGCCAGCAGCTTGGAGACGGGTTTCTATGGCTACACCTTC. Its protein is CASSLETGFYGYTF. Full variable domain (missing parts from reference TRBV5-1 and TRBJ1-2): KAGVTQTPRYLIKTRGQQVTLSCSPISGHRSVSWYQQTPGQGLQFLFEYFSETQRNKGNFPGRFSGRQFSNSRSEMNVSTLELGDSALYLCASSLETGFYGYTFGSGTRLTVV.

This clone has more than one count but fewer than ten. The chain has TRBV5-6 and TRBJ1-2; weak D call: TRBD1 (5 bases). Germline loops: CDR1 SGHDT, CDR2 YYEEEE. The CDR3 extends over 12 amino acids. The V gene lost 4 bases and the J gene lost 12 bases, with 16 bases spanning the gap. CDR3 residues: CASSITGLKDTF. The CDR3 DNA is TGTGCCAGCAGCATCACGGGACTTAAAGACACCTTC.

The chain links TRBV11-3 to TRBJ1-4; D unresolved. The germline gives CDR1 SGHNT, CDR2 YENEEA. Trimming left V 1 base short and J 6 bases short, with 6 bases between. The CDR3 has 13 amino acids. CDR3 DNA sequence: TGTGCCAGCAGCTTAGTCGCGTATGAAAAACTGTTTTTT. Translation: CASSLVAYEKLFF.

The V gene is TRBV6-1, the J gene TRBJ1-1; no firm D call. CDR1 MNHNS and CDR2 SASEGT come from the germline V gene. Trimming pared 6 bases from V and 0 bases from J, leaving 8 bases between. The CDR3 has 13 amino acids. CDR3 in DNA: TGTGCCAGCAGGTTAAAAATGAACACTGAAGCTTTCTTT. Translating gives CASRLKMNTEAFF.

The chain's CDR3 is CASGPRGRGSTEAFF. CDR3 DNA: TGTGCCAGCGGTCCCAGGGGGCGCGGGTCGACTGAAGCTTTCTTT. The chain carries TRBV6-5 and TRBJ1-1; 8 bases are a match to TRBD1. Germline CDR1 and CDR2: MNHEY and SVGAGI. The CDR3 is 15 amino acids. V was pared by 8 bases and J by 5 bases, with 13 bases of the junction left unmatched.

This chain uses TRBV30 with TRBJ1-3; D call uncertain. V lost 0 bases and J lost 4, with 4 bases in between. The CDR3 runs to 12 residues. In germline, CDR1 is GTSNPN, CDR2 SVGIG (reference sequence). Here the CDR3 DNA reads TGTGCCTGGAGTGTTCTGGGAAACACCATATATTTT. Its translation: CAWSVLGNTIYF.

J is TRBJ1-2 and V is TRBV11-2; 9 nucleotides align to TRBD1. Germline V gives CDR1 SGHAT, CDR2 FQNNGV. This CDR3 is built from 14 residues. The J segment lost 4 bases and the V segment lost 0 bases, leaving 0 bases of the junction unmatched. The CDR3 is CASSLETGGYGYTF. The CDR3, as DNA: TGTGCCAGCAGCTTAGAGACAGGGGGCTATGGCTACACCTTC.

The CDR3 coding sequence is TGCAGTGCTAGCAGAAACGAGCAGTACTTC. It specifies CSASRNEQYF. V is TRBV20-1 and J is TRBJ2-7; D is uncertain. Germline lookup yields CDR1 DFQATT and CDR2 SNEGSKA (reference sequence). There are 10 residues in the CDR3. V lost 3 bases, J lost 5 bases, and 5 bases lay in between.

V is TRBV5-4 and J is TRBJ1-1, with 7 bases lining up with TRBD1. CDR3 size: 15 residues. Germline CDR1 is SGHNT and CDR2 is YYREEE (reference sequence). The V and J ends lost 6 bases and 3 bases, in that order; junction bases with no gene match: 11. The CDR3 region has the DNA TGTGCCAGCACCGCCTTCGGACAGGCTTACACTGAAGCTTTCTTT. Protein sequence: CASTAFGQAYTEAFF. The entire variable domain, with the rest obtained from reference TRBV5-4 and TRBJ1-1, is as follows: ETGVTQSPTHLIKTRGQQVTLRCSSQSGHNTVSWYQQALGQGPQFIFQYYREEENGRGNFPPRFSGLQFPNYSSELNVNALELDDSALYLCASTAFGQAYTEAFFGQGTRLTVV.

This clone was observed a handful of times. V usage is TRBV29-1 and J usage is TRBJ2-1; TRBD1 agrees at 7 bases. Germline assignment: CDR1 SQVTM and CDR2 ANQGSEA. Unmatched junction bases numbered 7, after V lost 1 base and J lost 4 bases. CDR3 length equals 15 residues. The CDR3 reads CSVEVGTALYNEQFF. The CDR3 nucleotides read TGCAGCGTTGAAGTCGGGACAGCCCTATACAATGAGCAGTTCTTC.

The chain combines TRBV7-8 with TRBJ2-1; a weak D match, TRBD1 (5 bases). CDR1 is SGHVS, CDR2 FQNEAQ, per germline. V was cut by 9 bases and J by 6 bases, with 12 bases left in between. The CDR3 runs 12 residues. The CDR3 bases are TGTGCCAGTCGACAGCAGAGCAATGAGCAGTTCTTC. Amino acids: CASRQQSNEQFF.

V and J are TRBV6-5 and TRBJ2-1; no clear D. Germline V lookup: CDR1 MNHEY, CDR2 SVGAGI. Between the trimmed V and J ends, which lost 0 bases and 7 bases, there was a span of 16 bases. The length of the CDR3 is 16 residues. The DNA for the CDR3 is TGTGCCAGCAGTTACTCACGTCTTTCGCCACGGAATGAGCAGTTCTTC. This sequence encodes CASSYSRLSPRNEQFF.

CDR3 DNA sequence: TGTGCCAGCAGCGCCGATGGCGGCGTTGAGACCCAGTACTTC. Translating gives CASSADGGVETQYF. This sequence joins TRBV9 and TRBJ2-5, with D hard to call. The CDR3 sequence is 14 residues long. CDR1 SGDLS and CDR2 YYNGEE come from the germline V gene. V gave up 3 bases and J gave up 5 bases, with 14 bases separating them.

This clone was detected once. The chain links TRBV7-7 to TRBJ2-2; a weak D match, TRBD1 (6 bases). The CDR3 consists of 14 residues. Germline V gene data show CDR1 as SSHAT and CDR2 as FNYEAQ (reference sequence). Trimming pared 5 bases from V and 7 bases from J, leaving 14 bases between. DNA of the CDR3: TGTGCCAGCAGCCCCGAACCAGGGGACGGGGAGCTGTTTTTT. This translates into CASSPEPGDGELFF.

V is TRBV27 and J is TRBJ1-6; no clear D. The CDR3 is 15 residues long. Trimming removed 6 bases from V and 9 bases from J, with 18 bases in between. Germline assignment: CDR1 MNHEY and CDR2 SMNVEV (reference sequence). Here the CDR3 reads CASRPDFGSGSPLHF. CDR3 coding DNA: TGTGCCAGCAGGCCCGACTTCGGAAGTGGTTCACCCCTCCACTTT.

The rearrangement uses TRBV28 and TRBJ2-3, with 8 positions matching TRBD2. V lost 3 bases, J lost 6 bases, and 11 bases stayed unmatched. The CDR3 totals 16 residues. In germline, CDR1 is MDHEN, CDR2 SYDVKM. CDR3 protein: CASSFSGLEFTDTQYF. As DNA, the CDR3 is TGTGCCAGCAGTTTTTCGGGACTAGAGTTTACGGATACGCAGTATTTT.

The chain carries TRBV4-1 and TRBJ2-7; possibly TRBD1 for D (5 bases). This CDR3 has 15 amino acids. Deletions cut 1 base from V and 1 base from J, with 11 bases between. Germline V lookup: CDR1 MGHRA, CDR2 YSYEKL. CDR3 sequence reads: CASSQVTPGSYEQYF. CDR3 DNA: TGCGCCAGCAGCCAAGTCACACCAGGGTCCTACGAGCAGTACTTC.

This clone was observed once. This chain connects TRBV7-6 to TRBJ2-1, with D perhaps TRBD2 (6 bases). This CDR3 region has 15 residues. V shed 4 bases and J shed 0 bases, with 10 bases lying between them. CDR1 and CDR2 from the germline V gene are SGHVS and FNYEAQ. For the CDR3, the DNA is TGTGCCAGCAGCTCTAGCGATAGCTCCTACAATGAGCAGTTCTTC. Translating gives CASSSSDSSYNEQFF.

This chain joins TRBV27 and TRBJ2-1; TRBD2 might be the D (5 bases). V lost 3 bases to trimming and J lost 2 bases, with 14 bases between them. The germline V gene has CDR1 MNHEY and CDR2 SMNVEV (reference sequence). The CDR3 is 16 residues long. The CDR3 DNA follows: TGTGCCAGCAGTTTCCTAACTAGTGTTACCTACAATGAGCAGTTCTTC. Residues: CASSFLTSVTYNEQFF.

V and J are TRBV13 and TRBJ2-5; TRBD2 matches at 12 bases. The junction had 8 bases not matched to a gene; V was cut back by 5 bases and J by 1 base. CDR1 is PRHDT, CDR2 FYEKMQ, per germline (reference sequence). CDR3 length: 17 residues. The CDR3 DNA sequence: TGTGCCAGCAGCCCGCAACTAGCGGGGGGATTCCAAGAGACCCAGTACTTC. Translating it yields CASSPQLAGGFQETQYF.

The gene calls are TRBV28 and TRBJ1-1; tentatively, D is TRBD1 (6 bases). This CDR3 is 18 amino acids long. V was pared by 7 bases and J by 5 bases, with 29 bases between. Germline loops: CDR1 MDHEN, CDR2 SYDVKM. CDR3 sequence: CASTQEIKLGGGKTEAFF. The CDR3 nucleotides are TGTGCCAGCACCCAAGAAATCAAATTGGGAGGGGGGAAGACTGAAGCTTTCTTT.

The chain joins TRBV25-1 to TRBJ2-5; 8 nucleotides agree with TRBD2. With 6 bases clipped from V and 2 bases from J, the junction kept 14 bases outside the gene matches. CDR3 size: 17 residues. Germline V CDR1 and CDR2: MGHDK, SYGVNS. The CDR3 DNA sequence: TGTGCCAGCAGCCACGGGGGGGCCGTATCCCTACAAGAGACCCAGTACTTC. It codes for CASSHGGAVSLQETQYF.

The chain couples TRBV7-9 to TRBJ2-5; 11 bases line up with TRBD2. After removal of 3 bases from V and 1 base from J, the junction contained 4 bases not matched to a gene. Germline V gives CDR1 SEHNR, CDR2 FQNEAQ (reference sequence). The CDR3 totals 16 residues. In nucleotides, the CDR3 is TGTGCCAGCAGCTTCTCGCTAGCGGGGGGCCAAGAGACCCAGTACTTC. It encodes CASSFSLAGGQETQYF.

The rearrangement joins TRBV6-6 to TRBJ1-1, with D unresolved. Trimming removed 2 bases at V and 0 bases at J, with 10 bases between. Per the germline V gene, CDR1 is MNHNY and CDR2 is SVGAGI (reference sequence). This CDR3 is 15 amino acids long. CDR3 residues: CASSYVSELNTEAFF. CDR3 nucleotide sequence: TGTGCCAGCAGTTACGTTTCAGAATTGAACACTGAAGCTTTCTTT.

The gene calls are TRBV6-5 and TRBJ2-5, with TRBD1 as a possible D gene (6 bases). CDR3 length: 15 amino acids. From germline, CDR1 is MNHEY and CDR2 SVGAGI. Trimming pared 2 bases from V and 2 bases from J, leaving 12 bases between. The CDR3 coding sequence is TGTGCCAGCAGTTACCGCCGGACAGCTCAAGAGACCCAGTACTTC. Protein sequence: CASSYRRTAQETQYF.

The chain is built from TRBV18 and TRBJ2-7; 10 bases are shared with TRBD2. CDR1 is KGHSH and CDR2 is LQKENI in the germline V gene. The V segment lost 0 bases and the J segment 4 bases; nucleotides outside the gene matches: 9. CDR3 size: 17 residues. The CDR3: CASSPPGSTSGTYEQYF. CDR3 coding DNA: TGTGCCAGCTCACCACCTGGGTCCACTAGCGGGACGTACGAGCAGTACTTC.

The CDR3, as DNA: TGTGCCAGCAGCCGCGGCAGGGACAGGGGCGGTAACACTGAAGCTTTCTTT. Its translation: CASSRGRDRGGNTEAFF. The chain couples TRBV7-9 to TRBJ1-1; 10 bases align to TRBD1. This CDR3 spans 17 amino acids. Germline V gene lookup returns CDR1 SEHNR and CDR2 FQNEAQ (reference sequence). Trimming took 5 bases from V and 2 from J; bases not matched to a gene: 11.

The genes are TRBV7-9 and TRBJ2-3, with 8 bases that match TRBD2. The trim removed 5 bases at V and 2 bases at J, leaving 9 bases unmatched. Per the germline V gene, CDR1 is SEHNR and CDR2 is FQNEAQ (reference sequence). CDR3 length: 16 amino acids. The CDR3 DNA reads TGTGCCAGCAGCACAGACTCGGGACTAGTCACAGATACGCAGTATTTT. Its protein is CASSTDSGLVTDTQYF. Variable domain in full (rest from reference TRBV7-9 and TRBJ2-3): DTGVSQNPRHKITKRGQNVTFRCDPISEHNRLYWYRQTLGQGPEFLTYFQNEAQLEKSRLLSDRFSAERPKGSFSTLEIQRTEQGDSAMYLCASSTDSGLVTDTQYFGPGTRLTVL.

CDR3 nucleotide sequence: TGTGCCAGCAGCTTAGGATTGTACCGGACAGGGGGCGACACTGAAGCTTTCTTT. Amino acids: CASSLGLYRTGGDTEAFF. The V gene is TRBV13, the J gene TRBJ1-1; 11 positions match TRBD1. This CDR3 is 18 amino acids long. Looked up from germline, CDR1 is PRHDT and CDR2 is FYEKMQ (reference sequence). J was trimmed by 3 bases and V by 0 bases; bases with no gene match: 9.

This clone was counted between two and nine times. V is TRBV29-1 and J is TRBJ1-2; D possibly corresponds to TRBD1 (5 bases). The V gene's germline CDR1 is SQVTM and CDR2 ANQGSEA. This CDR3 is built from 13 residues. The V end was cut by 7 bases, the J end by 1 base, with 13 bases between. Here the CDR3 DNA reads TGCAGCGCCGACAGTTCAGTTAACTATGGCTACACCTTC. The encoded protein is CSADSSVNYGYTF.

This rearrangement joins TRBV5-1 to TRBJ1-1; D is unclear. V was cut by 0 bases and J by 0 bases, with 15 bases left in between. Germline V gene sequence: CDR1 SGHRS, CDR2 YFSETQ. The length of the CDR3 is 17 residues. CDR3 sequence (DNA): TGCGCCAGCAGCTTGGGTTACGGAGGGATCATGAACACTGAAGCTTTCTTT. This encodes CASSLGYGGIMNTEAFF.

The chain is built from TRBV10-1 and TRBJ1-1; weak D call: TRBD1 (6 bases). This CDR3 region has 13 residues. The V end lost 3 bases, the J end lost 4 bases, and 9 bases lay between the germline ends. Looked up from germline, CDR1 is WNHNN and CDR2 is SYGVQD (reference sequence). The CDR3 protein is CASSEGGVTEAFF. CDR3 in DNA: TGCGCCAGCAGTGAAGGGGGGGTCACTGAAGCTTTCTTT.